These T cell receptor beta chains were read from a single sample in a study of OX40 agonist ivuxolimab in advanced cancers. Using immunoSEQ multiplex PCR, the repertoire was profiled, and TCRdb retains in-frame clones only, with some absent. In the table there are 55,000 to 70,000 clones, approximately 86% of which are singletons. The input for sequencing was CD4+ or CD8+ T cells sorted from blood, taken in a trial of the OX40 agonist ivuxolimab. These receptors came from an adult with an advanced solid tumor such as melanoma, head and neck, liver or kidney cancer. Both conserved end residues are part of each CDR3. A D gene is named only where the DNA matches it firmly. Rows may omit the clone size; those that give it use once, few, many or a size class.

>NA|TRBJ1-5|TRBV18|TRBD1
CASSPDRGSNQPQHF
TGTGCCAGCTCACCGGACAGGGGGAGCAATCAGCCCCAGCATTTT
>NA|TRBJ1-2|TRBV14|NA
CASSQMGERFYGYTF
TGTGCCAGCAGCCAGATGGGAGAGCGCTTTTATGGCTACACCTTC
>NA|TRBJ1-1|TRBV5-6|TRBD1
CASSNYRGRNTEAFF
TGTGCCAGCAGCAACTACAGGGGGCGGAACACTGAAGCTTTCTTT
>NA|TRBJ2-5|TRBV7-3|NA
CASSLSSGETQYF
TGTGCCAGCAGCTTAAGCTCGGGCGAGACCCAGTACTTC
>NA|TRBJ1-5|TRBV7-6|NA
CASSLASSSNQPQHF
TGTGCCAGCAGCTTAGCATCCAGTAGCAATCAGCCCCAGCATTTT
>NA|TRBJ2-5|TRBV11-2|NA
CASSLGDRTRKETQYF
TGTGCCAGCAGCTTAGGAGATAGGACACGGAAAGAGACCCAGTACTTC
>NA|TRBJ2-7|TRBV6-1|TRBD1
CASSGWPGQGVSYEQYF
TGTGCCAGCAGTGGATGGCCGGGACAGGGGGTCTCCTACGAGCAGTACTTC
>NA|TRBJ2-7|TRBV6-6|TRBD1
CASSSRDRDIYEQYF
TGTGCCAGCAGTTCCCGGGACAGGGACATTTACGAGCAGTACTTC
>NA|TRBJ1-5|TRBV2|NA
CASGMGNQPQHF
TGTGCCAGCGGCATGGGCAATCAGCCCCAGCATTTT
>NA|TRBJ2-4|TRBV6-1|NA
CASSEASFLAKNIQYF
TGTGCCAGCAGTGAAGCCAGTTTTCTAGCCAAAAACATTCAGTACTTC
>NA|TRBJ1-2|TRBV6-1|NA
CASSEAVSPYGYTF
TGTGCCAGCAGTGAAGCAGTCTCCCCCTATGGCTACACCTTC
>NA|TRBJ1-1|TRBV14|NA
CASSRRRQNTEAFF
TGTGCCAGCAGCCGACGCAGACAGAACACTGAAGCTTTCTTT
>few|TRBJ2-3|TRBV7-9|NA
CASSLARPPSGPTDTQYF
TGTGCCAGCAGCTTAGCGAGGCCCCCCTCCGGCCCTACAGATACGCAGTATTTT
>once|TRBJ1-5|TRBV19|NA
CASSMPAAGGNQPQHF
TGTGCCAGTAGTATGCCTGCGGCAGGGGGCAATCAGCCCCAGCATTTT
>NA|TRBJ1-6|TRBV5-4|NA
CASSPGGGGYNSPLHF
TGTGCCAGCAGCCCCGGCGGGGGGGGTTATAATTCACCCCTCCACTTT
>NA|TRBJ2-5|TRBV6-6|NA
CASSRDGPRTQYF
TGTGCCAGCAGCCGGGACGGACCGCGGACCCAGTACTTC
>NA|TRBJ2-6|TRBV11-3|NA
CASSLGPVSGANVLTF
TGTGCCAGCAGCTTAGGGCCTGTTTCGGGGGCCAACGTCCTGACTTTC
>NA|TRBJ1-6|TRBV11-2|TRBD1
CASSLVTGALDSPLHF
TGTGCCAGCAGCTTAGTGACAGGGGCTTTGGATTCACCCCTCCACTTT
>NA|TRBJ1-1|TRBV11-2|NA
CASSLDRGGMGTEAFF
TGTGCCAGCAGCTTAGATCGGGGAGGGATGGGCACTGAAGCTTTCTTT
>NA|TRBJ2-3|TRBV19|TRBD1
CASSNQDRGDTQYF
TGTGCCAGTAGTAACCAGGACAGGGGGGATACGCAGTATTTT
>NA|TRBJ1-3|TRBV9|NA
CASSTGTAGNTIYF
TGTGCCAGCAGCACCGGGACGGCCGGAAACACCATATATTTT
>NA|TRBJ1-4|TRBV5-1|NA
CASSLAPPAEELFF
TGCGCCAGCAGCTTGGCGCCGCCCGCTGAGGAACTGTTTTTT